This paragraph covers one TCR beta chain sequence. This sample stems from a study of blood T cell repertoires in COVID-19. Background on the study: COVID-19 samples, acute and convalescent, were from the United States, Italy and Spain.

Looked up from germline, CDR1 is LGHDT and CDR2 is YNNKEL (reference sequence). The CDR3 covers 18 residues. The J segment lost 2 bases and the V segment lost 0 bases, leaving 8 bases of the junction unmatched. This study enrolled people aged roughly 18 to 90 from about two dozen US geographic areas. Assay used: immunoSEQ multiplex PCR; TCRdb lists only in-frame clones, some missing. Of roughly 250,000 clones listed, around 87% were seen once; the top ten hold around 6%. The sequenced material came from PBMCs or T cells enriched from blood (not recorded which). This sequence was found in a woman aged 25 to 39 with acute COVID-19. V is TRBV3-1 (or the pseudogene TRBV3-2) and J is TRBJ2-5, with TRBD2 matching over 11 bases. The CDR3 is CASSQEVAGGPYQETQYF. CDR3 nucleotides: TGTGCCAGCAGCCAAGAGGTAGCGGGAGGGCCTTATCAAGAGACCCAGTACTTC.